This TCR beta chain was sequenced in a study of molecular identifiers for immune sequencing clone quantification. Study results and limitations: Clones that exceeded 20 RNA copies held over 98% of effector molecules, yet under 1% in naive cells.

From around 18,000 to 910,000 sorted cells, naive CD8 libraries were generated with 10%, 30% or 50% RNA. Between the trimmed V and J ends, which lost 2 bases and 4 bases, there was a span of 12 bases. The CDR3 is 15 residues long. Germline CDR1 is KGHDR and CDR2 is SFDVKD. A few counts support this clonotype. What it binds is not known. TCRdb reprocessed the PCR reads with MiXCR, giving one entry per CDR3 protein. The sample records approximately 550,000 distinct CDR3 sequences, around a fifth being singletons. The genes are TRBV24-1 and TRBJ2-3; D gene uncertain. Sequenced input: naive CD8+ T cells from blood, with Jurkat cell RNA spiked in. The sample's subset: FACS-sorted CD8+CD4-CCR7+CD45RA+ naive T cells. This sequence was found in a human donor in good health. Some libraries in this study had Jurkat cell RNA spiked in. CDR3 protein: CATSDSLAPPDTQYF. As DNA, the CDR3 is TGTGCCACCAGTGATTCCCTCGCCCCCCCAGATACGCAGTATTTT.